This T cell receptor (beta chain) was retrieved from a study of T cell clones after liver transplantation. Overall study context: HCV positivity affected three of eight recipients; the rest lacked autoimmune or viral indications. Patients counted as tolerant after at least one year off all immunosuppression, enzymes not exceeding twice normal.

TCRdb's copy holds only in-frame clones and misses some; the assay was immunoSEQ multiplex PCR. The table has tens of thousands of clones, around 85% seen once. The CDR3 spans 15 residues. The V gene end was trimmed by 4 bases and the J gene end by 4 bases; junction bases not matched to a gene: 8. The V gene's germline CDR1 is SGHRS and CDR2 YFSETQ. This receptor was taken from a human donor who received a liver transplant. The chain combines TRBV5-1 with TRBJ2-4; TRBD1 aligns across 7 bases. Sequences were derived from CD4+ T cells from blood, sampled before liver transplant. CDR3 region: CASSAGTALKNIQYF. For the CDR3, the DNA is TGCGCCAGCAGCGCAGGGACAGCTCTTAAAAACATTCAGTACTTC.